The 9 T cell receptor beta chains below all came from one sample that was sequenced in a study of cytomegalovirus exposure and HLA in healthy donors. In the PCR, 60 Vbeta and 13 Jbeta primers were used. This table comes from immunoSEQ multiplex PCR, and its TCRdb copy is limited to in-frame clones, with some not included. The table has some 120,000 clones, about four fifths seen once. Material: PBMCs. The receptor set was obtained from a male donor in good health and CMV-seropositive.

With respect to this clone: The sample has other DNA sequences that encode this CDR3 too. This rearrangement joins TRBV11-2 to TRBJ1-1, with 7 bases fitting TRBD1. The length of the CDR3 is 14 residues. The germline CDR1 and CDR2 sequences are SGHAT and FQNNGV. With V trimmed by 5 bases and J by 1 base, 4 bases remained unmatched. The CDR3 DNA reads as TGTGCCAGCAGCCTAGGGGGCGGGAACACTGAAGCTTTCTTT. It translates to CASSLGGGNTEAFF.

V usage is TRBV5-5 and J usage is TRBJ1-5; possible D gene TRBD1, 5 bases. V lost 5 bases and J lost 7, with 10 bases in between. The CDR3 is made up of 12 amino acids. Germline CDR1 reads SGHKS; CDR2 reads YYEKEE (reference sequence). CDR3 amino acids: CASRAEGQPQHF. CDR3 nucleotide sequence: TGTGCCAGCAGGGCGGAGGGGCAGCCCCAGCATTTT.

The table lists this clone with a few counts. The V gene is TRBV7-2, the J gene TRBJ1-2, with 7 bases that match TRBD1. The V gene end was trimmed by 4 bases and the J gene end by 8 bases; junction bases not matched to a gene: 4. The CDR3 has 12 amino acids. Germline assignment: CDR1 SGHTA and CDR2 FQGNSA. CDR3 coding DNA: TGTGCCAGCAGCTCTAACAGGGGAGGCTACACCTTC. Residues: CASSSNRGGYTF.

This chain joins TRBV5-1 and TRBJ1-2, with 7 positions matching TRBD1. Germline V gene data show CDR1 as SGHRS and CDR2 as YFSETQ. The V segment lost 4 bases and the J segment 6 bases; nucleotides outside the gene matches: 3. The CDR3 is 12 residues long. The chain's CDR3 is CASSPRGDGYTF. The CDR3 nucleotides read TGCGCCAGCAGCCCCAGGGGGGATGGCTACACCTTC.

V gene TRBV15 combines with J gene TRBJ1-2; D is ambiguous. V gave up 0 bases and J gave up 3 bases, with 11 bases separating them. Germline CDR1 LNHNV, CDR2 YYDKDF (reference sequence). CDR3 size: 15 residues. The CDR3 here is CATSRETDWDYGYTF. The CDR3 DNA reads as TGTGCCACCAGCAGAGAAACAGATTGGGACTATGGCTACACCTTC.

On this clone itself: The junction does not match germline at one end; this may be a read error. The chain is built from TRBV29-1 and TRBJ2-7; TRBD2 agrees at 13 bases. Per germline, CDR1 SQVTM and CDR2 ANQGSEA. CDR3 length equals 16 residues. The chain's CDR3 is CSVEGLAGEFSYEQYF. In DNA, the CDR3 is TGCAGCGTCGAAGGACTAGCGGGAGAATTCTCCTACGAGCAGTACTTC.

CDR3 protein: CASSLGTGTTDTQYF. For the CDR3, the DNA is TGTGCCAGCAGCTTGGGGACAGGGACAACAGATACGCAGTATTTT. The rearrangement uses TRBV7-3 and TRBJ2-3, with 9 bases matching TRBD1. CDR1 and CDR2 (germline): SGHTA, FQGTGA. Trimming at V came to 3 bases and at J to 3 bases, leaving 4 bases not matched to a gene. The CDR3 runs 15 residues.

The chain joins TRBV5-1 to TRBJ2-3; TRBD2 aligns across 9 bases. The length of the CDR3 is 16 residues. CDR1 SGHRS and CDR2 YFSETQ come from the germline V gene. V dropped 3 bases and J dropped 1; count of bases not matched to a gene: 6. The CDR3 region is CASSSYVAGGTDTQYF. The CDR3 region has the DNA TGCGCCAGCAGCTCATATGTAGCGGGGGGCACAGATACGCAGTATTTT. The full variable domain, with the rest looked up from reference TRBV5-1 and TRBJ2-3, is KAGVTQTPRYLIKTRGQQVTLSCSPISGHRSVSWYQQTPGQGLQFLFEYFSETQRNKGNFPGRFSGRQFSNSRSEMNVSTLELGDSALYLCASSSYVAGGTDTQYFGPGTRLTVL.

The chain links TRBV18 to TRBJ2-7; 7 bases align to TRBD1. CDR3 length equals 15 residues. V lost 2 bases to trimming and J lost 5 bases; unmatched junction nucleotides: 9. Germline V gene sequence: CDR1 KGHSH, CDR2 LQKENI. The CDR3 is CASSPRQSGTDEQYF. The CDR3 nucleotides read TGTGCCAGCTCACCAAGACAGTCCGGGACAGACGAGCAGTACTTC.